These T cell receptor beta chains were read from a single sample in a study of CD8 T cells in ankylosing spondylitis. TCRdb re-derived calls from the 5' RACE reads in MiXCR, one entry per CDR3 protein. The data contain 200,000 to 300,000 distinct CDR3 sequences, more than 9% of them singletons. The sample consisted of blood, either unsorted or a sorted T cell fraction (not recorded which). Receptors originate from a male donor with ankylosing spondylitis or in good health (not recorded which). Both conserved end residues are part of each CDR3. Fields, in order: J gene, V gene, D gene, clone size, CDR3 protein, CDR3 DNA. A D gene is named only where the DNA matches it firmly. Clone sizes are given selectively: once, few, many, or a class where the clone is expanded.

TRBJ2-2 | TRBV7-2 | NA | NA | CASSSQSGETGELFF | TGTGCCAGCAGCTCGCAGTCGGGGGAAACCGGGGAGCTGTTTTTT
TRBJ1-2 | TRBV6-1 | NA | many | CASSGTALTGYTF | TGTGCCAGCAGTGGCACCGCTTTGACGGGCTACACCTTC
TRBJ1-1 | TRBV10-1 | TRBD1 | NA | CTSSETGKGNTEAFF | TGCACCAGCAGTGAGACAGGGAAGGGGAACACTGAAGCTTTCTTT
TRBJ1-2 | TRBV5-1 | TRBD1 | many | CASSPDRGLYGYTF | TGCGCCAGCAGCCCGGACAGGGGTCTTTATGGCTACACCTTC
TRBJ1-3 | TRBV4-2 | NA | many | CASSQEWFSGNTIYF | TGTGCCAGCAGCCAAGAGTGGTTCTCTGGAAACACCATATATTTT
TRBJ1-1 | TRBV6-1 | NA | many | CASGGRRDTEAFF | TGTGCCAGCGGGGGGAGGAGGGACACTGAAGCTTTCTTT
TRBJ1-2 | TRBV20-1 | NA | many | CSARDVLIPMEGYTF | TGCAGTGCTAGAGACGTCCTGATACCAATGGAGGGCTACACCTTC
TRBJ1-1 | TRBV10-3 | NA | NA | CTISGETGNTEAFF | TGTACCATCAGTGGCGAGACGGGGAACACTGAAGCTTTCTTT
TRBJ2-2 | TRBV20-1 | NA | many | CSARSLGIEGEDTGELFF | TGCAGTGCTAGATCCCTTGGTATCGAGGGCGAGGACACCGGGGAGCTGTTTTTT
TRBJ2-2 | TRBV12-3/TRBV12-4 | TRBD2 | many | CASSFGLAGGPKGGTGELFF | TGTGCCAGCAGTTTCGGACTAGCGGGGGGGCCTAAAGGGGGCACCGGGGAGCTGTTTTTT
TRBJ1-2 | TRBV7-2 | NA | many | CASSLKAGDGYTF | TGTGCCAGCAGCTTAAAGGCAGGGGATGGCTACACCTTC
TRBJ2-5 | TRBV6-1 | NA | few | CASSPVKMGETQYF | TGTGCCAGCAGTCCAGTGAAGATGGGGGAGACCCAGTACTTC
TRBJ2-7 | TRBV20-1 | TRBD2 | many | CSARDPGTTTPREQYF | TGCAGTGCTAGAGACCCCGGGACTACAACCCCAAGGGAGCAGTACTTC
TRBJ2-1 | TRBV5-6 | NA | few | CASSFAQASRQFF | TGTGCCAGCAGCTTCGCCCAGGCTAGTCGGCAGTTCTTC
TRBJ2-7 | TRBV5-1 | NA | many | CASSRDLSQGEQYF | TGCGCCAGCAGCCGGGACTTGTCTCAAGGCGAGCAGTACTTC
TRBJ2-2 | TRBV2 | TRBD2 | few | CASTGLAGGTGELFF | TGTGCCAGCACGGGACTAGCGGGAGGCACCGGGGAGCTGTTTTTT
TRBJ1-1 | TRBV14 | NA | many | CASSQDRRRAEAFF | TGTGCCAGCAGCCAAGATAGGCGGAGGGCTGAAGCTTTCTTT
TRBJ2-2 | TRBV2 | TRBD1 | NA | CASSMDRLDPTGELFF | TGTGCCAGCAGTATGGACAGGCTTGACCCCACCGGGGAGCTGTTTTTT
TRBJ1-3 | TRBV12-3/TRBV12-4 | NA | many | CASCRNTIYF | TGTGCCAGCTGTCGAAACACCATATATTTT
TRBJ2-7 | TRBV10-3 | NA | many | CAISESEGYSLYEQYF | TGTGCCATCAGTGAGTCTGAGGGTTACAGCCTCTACGAGCAGTACTTC
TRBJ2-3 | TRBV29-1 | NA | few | CSVVWRVQGKDTQYF | TGCAGCGTGGTATGGAGGGTACAGGGGAAAGATACGCAGTATTTT
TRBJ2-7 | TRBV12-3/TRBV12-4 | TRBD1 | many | CASSSRDRAYEQYF | TGTGCCAGCAGTTCTCGGGACAGGGCCTACGAGCAGTACTTC
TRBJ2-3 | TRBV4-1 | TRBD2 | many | CASSQDPASGSPTDTQYF | TGCGCCAGCAGCCAAGATCCGGCTAGCGGGAGTCCCACAGATACGCAGTATTTT
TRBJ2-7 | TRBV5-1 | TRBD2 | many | CASSPIAGVGSYEQYF | TGCGCCAGCAGCCCAATAGCGGGAGTAGGGTCCTACGAGCAGTACTTC
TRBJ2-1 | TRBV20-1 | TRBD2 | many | CSARPSGGRWDEQFF | TGCAGTGCTAGGCCTAGCGGGGGCCGCTGGGATGAGCAGTTCTTC
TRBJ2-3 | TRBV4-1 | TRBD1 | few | CASSQEGGQLPTDTQYF | TGCGCCAGCAGCCAAGAAGGGGGACAGTTACCAACAGATACGCAGTATTTT
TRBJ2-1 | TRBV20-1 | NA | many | CSARDGRRGSYNEQFF | TGCAGTGCTAGAGATGGGAGACGGGGCTCCTACAATGAGCAGTTCTTC
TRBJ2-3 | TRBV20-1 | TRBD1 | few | CSAGGGQGLADTQYF | TGCAGTGCGGGGGGGGGACAGGGGTTAGCAGATACGCAGTATTTT
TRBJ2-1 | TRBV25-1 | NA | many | CASSVGEERGRRGEQFF | TGTGCCAGCAGTGTTGGGGAGGAGAGGGGGCGGAGGGGTGAGCAGTTCTTC
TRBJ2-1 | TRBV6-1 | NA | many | CASSERSLGHYEQFF | TGTGCCAGCAGTGAAAGGTCGCTGGGGCATTATGAGCAGTTCTTC
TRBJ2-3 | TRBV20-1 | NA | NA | CSARVNTELTDTQYF | TGCAGTGCTAGAGTAAACACCGAACTCACAGATACGCAGTATTTT
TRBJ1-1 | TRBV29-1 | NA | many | CSVGPRVSMNTEAFF | TGCAGCGTTGGCCCTCGGGTTTCAATGAACACTGAAGCTTTCTTT
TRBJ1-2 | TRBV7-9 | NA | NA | CASSPGGAYGYTF | TGTGCCAGCAGCCCAGGCGGGGCCTATGGCTACACCTTC
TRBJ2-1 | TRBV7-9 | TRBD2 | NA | CASSWGGGRAGNEQFF | TGTGCCAGCAGCTGGGGTGGCGGGAGGGCCGGTAATGAGCAGTTCTTC
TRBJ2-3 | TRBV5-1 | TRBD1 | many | CASSLAGTGKDTQYF | TGCGCCAGCAGCTTGGCCGGGACAGGGAAGGATACGCAGTATTTT
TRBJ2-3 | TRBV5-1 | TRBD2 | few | CASRDSRGVTDTQYF | TGCGCCAGCAGGGATTCACGGGGGGTCACAGATACGCAGTATTTT
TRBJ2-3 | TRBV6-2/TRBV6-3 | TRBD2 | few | CASSKLAGGPPTQYF | TGTGCCAGCAGCAAACTAGCGGGAGGGCCCCCTACGCAGTATTTT